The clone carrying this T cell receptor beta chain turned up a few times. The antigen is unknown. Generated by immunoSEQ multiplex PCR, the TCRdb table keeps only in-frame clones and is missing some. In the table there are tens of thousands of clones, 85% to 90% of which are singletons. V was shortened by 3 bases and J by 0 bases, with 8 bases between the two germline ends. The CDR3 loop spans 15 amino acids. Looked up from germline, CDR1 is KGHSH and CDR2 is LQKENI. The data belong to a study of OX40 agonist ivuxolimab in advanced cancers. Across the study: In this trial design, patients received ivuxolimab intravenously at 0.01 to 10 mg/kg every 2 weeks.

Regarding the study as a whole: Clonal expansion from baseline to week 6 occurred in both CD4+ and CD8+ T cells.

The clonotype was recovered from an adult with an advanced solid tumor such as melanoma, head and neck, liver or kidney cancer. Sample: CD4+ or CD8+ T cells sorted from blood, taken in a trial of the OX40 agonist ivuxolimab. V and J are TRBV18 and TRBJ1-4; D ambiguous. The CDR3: CASSPVSSTNEKLFF. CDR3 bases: TGTGCCAGCTCACCGGTATCATCAACTAATGAAAAACTGTTTTTT.